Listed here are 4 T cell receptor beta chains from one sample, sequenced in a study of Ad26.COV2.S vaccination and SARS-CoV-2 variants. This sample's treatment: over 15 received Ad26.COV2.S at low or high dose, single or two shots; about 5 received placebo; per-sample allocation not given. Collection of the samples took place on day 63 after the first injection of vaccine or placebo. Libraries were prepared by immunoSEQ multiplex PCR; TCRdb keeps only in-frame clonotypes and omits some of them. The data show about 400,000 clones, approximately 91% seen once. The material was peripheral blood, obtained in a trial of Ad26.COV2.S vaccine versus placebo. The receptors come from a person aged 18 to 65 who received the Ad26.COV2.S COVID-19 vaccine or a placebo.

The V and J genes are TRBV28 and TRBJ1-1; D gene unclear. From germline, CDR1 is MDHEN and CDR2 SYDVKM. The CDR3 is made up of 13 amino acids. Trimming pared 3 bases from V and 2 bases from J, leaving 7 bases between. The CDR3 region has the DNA TGTGCCAGCAGTTTCTCGACTAACACTGAAGCTTTCTTT. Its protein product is CASSFSTNTEAFF.

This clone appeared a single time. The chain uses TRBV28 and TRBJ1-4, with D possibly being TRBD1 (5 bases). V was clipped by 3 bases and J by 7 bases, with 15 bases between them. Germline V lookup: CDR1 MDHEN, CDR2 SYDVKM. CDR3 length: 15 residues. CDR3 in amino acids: CASSLIRGRGEKLFF. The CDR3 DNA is TGTGCCAGCAGTTTGATAAGGGGACGGGGTGAAAAACTGTTTTTT.

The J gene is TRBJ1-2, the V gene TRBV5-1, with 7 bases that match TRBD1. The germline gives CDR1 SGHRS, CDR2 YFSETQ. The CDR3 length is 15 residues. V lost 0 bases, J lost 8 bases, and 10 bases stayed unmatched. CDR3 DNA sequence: TGCGCCAGCAGCTTGGCTCCCCCTGACAGGGTAGGCTACACCTTC. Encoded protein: CASSLAPPDRVGYTF.

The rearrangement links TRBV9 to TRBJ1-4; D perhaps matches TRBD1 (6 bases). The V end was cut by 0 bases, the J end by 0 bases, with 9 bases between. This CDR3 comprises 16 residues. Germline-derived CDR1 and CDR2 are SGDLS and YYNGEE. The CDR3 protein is CASSVAGGSTNEKLFF. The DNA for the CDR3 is TGTGCCAGCAGCGTAGCCGGGGGCTCAACTAATGAAAAACTGTTTTTT. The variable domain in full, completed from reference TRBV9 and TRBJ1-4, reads DSGVTQTPKHLITATGQRVTLRCSPRSGDLSVYWYQQSLDQGLQFLIQYYNGEERAKGNILERFSAQQFPDLHSELNLSSLELGDSALYFCASSVAGGSTNEKLFFGSGTQLSVL.